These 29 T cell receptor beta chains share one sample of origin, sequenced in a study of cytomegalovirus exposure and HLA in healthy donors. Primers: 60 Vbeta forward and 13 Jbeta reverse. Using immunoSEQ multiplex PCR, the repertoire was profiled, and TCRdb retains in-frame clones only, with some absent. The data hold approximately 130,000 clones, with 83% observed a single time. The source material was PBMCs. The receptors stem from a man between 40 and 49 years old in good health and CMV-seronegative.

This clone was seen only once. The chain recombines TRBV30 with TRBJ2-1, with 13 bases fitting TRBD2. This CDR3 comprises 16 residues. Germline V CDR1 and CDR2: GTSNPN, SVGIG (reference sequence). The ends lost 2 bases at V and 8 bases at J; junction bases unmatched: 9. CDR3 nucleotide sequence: TGTGCCTGGAGTCTTGGGACTAGCGGGATTTTCGATGAGCAGTTCTTC. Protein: CAWSLGTSGIFDEQFF.

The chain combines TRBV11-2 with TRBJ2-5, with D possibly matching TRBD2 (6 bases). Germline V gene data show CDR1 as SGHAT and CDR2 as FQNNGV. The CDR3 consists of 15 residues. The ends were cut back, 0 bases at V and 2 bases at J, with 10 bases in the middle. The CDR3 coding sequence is TGTGCCAGCAGCTTAGACTCGGGGAGGCAAGAGACCCAGTACTTC. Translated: CASSLDSGRQETQYF.

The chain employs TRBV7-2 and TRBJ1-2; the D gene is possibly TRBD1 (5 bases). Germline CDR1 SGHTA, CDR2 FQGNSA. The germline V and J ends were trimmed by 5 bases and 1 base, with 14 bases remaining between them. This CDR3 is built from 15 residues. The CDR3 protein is CASSARGGVNYGYTF. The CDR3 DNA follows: TGTGCCAGCAGCGCCCGGGGGGGGGTTAACTATGGCTACACCTTC. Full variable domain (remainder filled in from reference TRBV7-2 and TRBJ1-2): GAGVSQSPSNKVTEKGKDVELRCDPISGHTALYWYRQSLGQGLEFLIYFQGNSAPDKSGLPSDRFSAERTGGSVSTLTIQRTQQEDSAVYLCASSARGGVNYGYTFGSGTRLTVV.

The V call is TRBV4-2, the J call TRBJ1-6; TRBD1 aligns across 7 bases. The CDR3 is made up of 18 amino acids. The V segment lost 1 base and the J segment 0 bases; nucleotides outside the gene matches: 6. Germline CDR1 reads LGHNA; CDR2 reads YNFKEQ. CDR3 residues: CASSQVGAGGSYNSPLHF. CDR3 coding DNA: TGTGCCAGCAGCCAAGTGGGGGCAGGGGGCTCCTATAATTCACCCCTCCACTTT.

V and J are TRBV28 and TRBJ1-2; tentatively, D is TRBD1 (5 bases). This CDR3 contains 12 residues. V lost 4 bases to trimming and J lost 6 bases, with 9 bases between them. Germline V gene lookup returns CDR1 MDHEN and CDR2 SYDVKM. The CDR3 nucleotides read TGTGCCAGCAGTTACAGGACCCATGGCTACACCTTC. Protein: CASSYRTHGYTF.

The CDR3 is CASSLARRGHEQFF. The CDR3 nucleotides read TGCGCCAGCAGCTTGGCGAGGAGGGGTCATGAGCAGTTCTTC. The V call is TRBV5-1, the J call TRBJ2-1, with TRBD2 as a possible D gene (6 bases). CDR3 size: 14 residues. The germline V gene has CDR1 SGHRS and CDR2 YFSETQ. The V gene lost 0 bases and the J gene lost 8 bases, with 12 bases spanning the gap.

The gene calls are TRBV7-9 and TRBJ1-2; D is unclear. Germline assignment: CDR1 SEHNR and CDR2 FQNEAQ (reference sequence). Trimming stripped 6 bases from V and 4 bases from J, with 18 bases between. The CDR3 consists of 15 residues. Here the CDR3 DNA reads TGTGCCAGCAGTTCCGAGGCCCGAGGATTCTATGGCTACACCTTC. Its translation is CASSSEARGFYGYTF.

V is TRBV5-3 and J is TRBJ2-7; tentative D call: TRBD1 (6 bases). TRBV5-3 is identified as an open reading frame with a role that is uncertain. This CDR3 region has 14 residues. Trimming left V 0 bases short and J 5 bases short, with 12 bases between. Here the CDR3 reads CARSLAVQGNEQYF. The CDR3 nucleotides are TGTGCCAGAAGCTTGGCCGTACAGGGAAACGAGCAGTACTTC.

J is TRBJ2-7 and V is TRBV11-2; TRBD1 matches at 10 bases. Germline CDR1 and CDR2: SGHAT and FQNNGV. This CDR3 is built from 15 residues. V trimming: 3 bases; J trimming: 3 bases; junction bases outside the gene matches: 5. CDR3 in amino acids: CASSFWTGGSYEQYF. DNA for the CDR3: TGTGCCAGCAGCTTTTGGACAGGGGGAAGCTACGAGCAGTACTTC.

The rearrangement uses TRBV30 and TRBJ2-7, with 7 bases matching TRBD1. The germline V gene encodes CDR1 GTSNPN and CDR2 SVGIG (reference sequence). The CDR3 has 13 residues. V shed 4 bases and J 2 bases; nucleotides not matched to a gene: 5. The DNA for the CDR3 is TGTGCCTGGACCGTACAGGGGCCCTACGAGCAGTACTTC. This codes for CAWTVQGPYEQYF. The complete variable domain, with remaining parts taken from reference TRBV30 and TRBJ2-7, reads SQTIHQWPATLVQPVGSPLSLECTVEGTSNPNLYWYRQAAGRGLQLLFYSVGIGQISSEVPQNLSASRPQDRQFILSSKKLLLSDSGFYLCAWTVQGPYEQYFGPGTRLTVT.

CDR3 coding DNA: TGCGCCAGCAGCCAAGGGTACGGCGGGAGGGGTGCAGATACGCAGTATTTT. Amino acids: CASSQGYGGRGADTQYF. The rearrangement uses TRBV4-3 and TRBJ2-3, with 9 bases aligning to TRBD2. CDR1 and CDR2 (germline): LGHNA, YSLEER. This CDR3 is 17 amino acids long. After removal of 1 base from V and 4 bases from J, the junction contained 9 bases not matched to a gene.

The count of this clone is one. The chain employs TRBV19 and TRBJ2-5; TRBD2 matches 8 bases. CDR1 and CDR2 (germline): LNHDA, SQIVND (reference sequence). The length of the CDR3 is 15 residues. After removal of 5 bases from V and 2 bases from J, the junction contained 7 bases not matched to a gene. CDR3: CASSRGTSGQETQYF. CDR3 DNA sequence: TGTGCCAGTAGTCGAGGCACTAGCGGTCAAGAGACCCAGTACTTC.

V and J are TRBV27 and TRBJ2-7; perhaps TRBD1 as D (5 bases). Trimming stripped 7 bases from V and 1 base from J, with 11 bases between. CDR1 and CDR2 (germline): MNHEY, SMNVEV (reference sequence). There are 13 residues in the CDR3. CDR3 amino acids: CASKNRGSYEQYF. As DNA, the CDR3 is TGTGCCAGCAAAAATAGGGGTTCCTACGAGCAGTACTTC.

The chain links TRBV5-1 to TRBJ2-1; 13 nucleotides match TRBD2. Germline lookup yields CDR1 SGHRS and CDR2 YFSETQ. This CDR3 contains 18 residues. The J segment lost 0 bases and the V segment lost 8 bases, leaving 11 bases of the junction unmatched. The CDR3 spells CASRTSGSPSSSYNEQFF. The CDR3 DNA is TGCGCCAGTAGGACTAGCGGGAGTCCCTCGAGCTCCTACAATGAGCAGTTCTTC.

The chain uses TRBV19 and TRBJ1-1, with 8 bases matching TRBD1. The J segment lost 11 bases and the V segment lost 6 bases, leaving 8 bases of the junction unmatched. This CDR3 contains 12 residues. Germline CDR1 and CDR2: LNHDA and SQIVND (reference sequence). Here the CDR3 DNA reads TGTGCCAGTAGCACGGGGGGACAGGAGGCTTTCTTT. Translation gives CASSTGGQEAFF.

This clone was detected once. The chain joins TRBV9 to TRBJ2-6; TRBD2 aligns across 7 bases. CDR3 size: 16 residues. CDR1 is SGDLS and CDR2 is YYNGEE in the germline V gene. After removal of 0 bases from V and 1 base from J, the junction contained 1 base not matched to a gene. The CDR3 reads CASSVGGGSGANVLTF. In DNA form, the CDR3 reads TGTGCCAGCAGCGTAGGCGGGGGATCTGGGGCCAACGTCCTGACTTTC.

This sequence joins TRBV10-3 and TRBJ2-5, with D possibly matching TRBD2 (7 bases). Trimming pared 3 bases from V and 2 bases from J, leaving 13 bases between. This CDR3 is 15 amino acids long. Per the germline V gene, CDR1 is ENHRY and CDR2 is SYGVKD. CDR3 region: CAISEGGLTQETQYF. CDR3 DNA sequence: TGTGCCATCAGTGAAGGGGGACTAACACAAGAGACCCAGTACTTC.

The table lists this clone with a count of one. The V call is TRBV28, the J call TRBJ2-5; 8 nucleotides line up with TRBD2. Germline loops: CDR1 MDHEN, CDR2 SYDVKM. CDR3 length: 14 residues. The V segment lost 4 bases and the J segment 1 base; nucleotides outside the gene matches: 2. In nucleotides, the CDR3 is TGTGCCAGCAGTTCCGGGGGGGTCCAAGAGACCCAGTACTTC. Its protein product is CASSSGGVQETQYF.

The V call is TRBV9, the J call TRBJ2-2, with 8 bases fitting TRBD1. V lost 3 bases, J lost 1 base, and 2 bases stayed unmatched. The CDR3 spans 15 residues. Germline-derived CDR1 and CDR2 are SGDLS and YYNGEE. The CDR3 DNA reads TGTGCCAGCAGCGCCGGGACAGGGAACACCGGGGAGCTGTTTTTT. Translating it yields CASSAGTGNTGELFF. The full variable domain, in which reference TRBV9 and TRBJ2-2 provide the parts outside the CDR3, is DSGVTQTPKHLITATGQRVTLRCSPRSGDLSVYWYQQSLDQGLQFLIQYYNGEERAKGNILERFSAQQFPDLHSELNLSSLELGDSALYFCASSAGTGNTGELFFGEGSRLTVL.

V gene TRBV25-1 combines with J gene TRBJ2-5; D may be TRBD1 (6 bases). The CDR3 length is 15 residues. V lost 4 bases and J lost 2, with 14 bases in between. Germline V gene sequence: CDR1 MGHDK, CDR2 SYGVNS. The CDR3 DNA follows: TGTGCCAGCAGTGGGGCCGGACAGTTTCAAGAGACCCAGTACTTC. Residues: CASSGAGQFQETQYF.

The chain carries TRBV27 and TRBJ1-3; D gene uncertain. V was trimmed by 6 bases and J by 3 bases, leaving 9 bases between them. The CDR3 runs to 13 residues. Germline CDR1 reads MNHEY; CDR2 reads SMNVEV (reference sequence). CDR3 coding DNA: TGTGCCAGCAGAGCGGCCGGTGGAAACACCATATATTTT. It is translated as CASRAAGGNTIYF.

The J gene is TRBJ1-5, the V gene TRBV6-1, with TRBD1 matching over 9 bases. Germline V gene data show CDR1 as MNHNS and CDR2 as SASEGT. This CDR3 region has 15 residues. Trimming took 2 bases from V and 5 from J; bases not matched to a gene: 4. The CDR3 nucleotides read TGTGCCAGCAGTGAAACAGGGGGCTACTATCAGCCCCAGCATTTT. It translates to CASSETGGYYQPQHF.

DNA for the CDR3: TGTGCCAGCAGCGCGGGGGAGCCAGGGGAGCTGTTTTTT. Translating gives CASSAGEPGELFF. The J gene is TRBJ2-2, the V gene TRBV9; perhaps TRBD2 as D (6 bases). This CDR3 region has 13 residues. V gave up 3 bases and J gave up 8 bases, with 11 bases separating them. From germline, CDR1 is SGDLS and CDR2 YYNGEE.

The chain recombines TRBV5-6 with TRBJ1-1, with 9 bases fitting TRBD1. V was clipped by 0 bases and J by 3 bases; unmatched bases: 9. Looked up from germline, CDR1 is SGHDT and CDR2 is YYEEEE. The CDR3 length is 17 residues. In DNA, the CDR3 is TGTGCCAGCAGCTTGGGGGGGACAGGGAGGTTTTACACTGAAGCTTTCTTT. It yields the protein CASSLGGTGRFYTEAFF.

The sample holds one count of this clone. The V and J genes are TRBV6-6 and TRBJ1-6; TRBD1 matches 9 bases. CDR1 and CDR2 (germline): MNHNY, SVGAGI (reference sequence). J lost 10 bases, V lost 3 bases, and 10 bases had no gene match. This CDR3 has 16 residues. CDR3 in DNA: TGTGCCAGCAGTTATCCGGGACAGGGTGCTATATCACCCCTCCACTTT. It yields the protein CASSYPGQGAISPLHF.

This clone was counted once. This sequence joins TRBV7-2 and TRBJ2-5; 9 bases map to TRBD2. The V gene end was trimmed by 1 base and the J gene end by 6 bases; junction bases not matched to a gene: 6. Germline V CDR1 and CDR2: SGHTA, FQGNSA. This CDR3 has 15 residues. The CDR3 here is CASSLGRGGEQTQYF. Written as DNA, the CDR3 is TGTGCCAGCAGCTTAGGGCGGGGGGGCGAGCAGACCCAGTACTTC.

The CDR3 sequence: CASSPGTSGIKNNEQFF. Written as DNA, the CDR3 is TGTGCCAGCAGCCCCGGGACTAGCGGGATTAAGAACAATGAGCAGTTCTTC. V usage is TRBV9 and J usage is TRBJ2-1; TRBD2 aligns across 13 bases. Germline CDR1 reads SGDLS; CDR2 reads YYNGEE. The CDR3 is made up of 17 amino acids. Trimming removed 4 bases from V and 5 bases from J; junction bases left unmatched: 9.

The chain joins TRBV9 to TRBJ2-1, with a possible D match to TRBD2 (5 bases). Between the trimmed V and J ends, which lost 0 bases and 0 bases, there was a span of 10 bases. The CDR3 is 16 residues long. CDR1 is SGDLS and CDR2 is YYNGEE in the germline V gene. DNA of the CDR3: TGTGCCAGCAGCGTAGGCAGCGGAGGCTCCTACAATGAGCAGTTCTTC. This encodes CASSVGSGGSYNEQFF.

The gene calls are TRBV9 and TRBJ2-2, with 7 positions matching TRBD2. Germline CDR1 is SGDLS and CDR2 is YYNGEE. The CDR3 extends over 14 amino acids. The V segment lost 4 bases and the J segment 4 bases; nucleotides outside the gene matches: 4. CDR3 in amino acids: CASSFSGPTGELFF. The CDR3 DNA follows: TGTGCCAGCAGCTTTAGCGGGCCCACCGGGGAGCTGTTTTTT.